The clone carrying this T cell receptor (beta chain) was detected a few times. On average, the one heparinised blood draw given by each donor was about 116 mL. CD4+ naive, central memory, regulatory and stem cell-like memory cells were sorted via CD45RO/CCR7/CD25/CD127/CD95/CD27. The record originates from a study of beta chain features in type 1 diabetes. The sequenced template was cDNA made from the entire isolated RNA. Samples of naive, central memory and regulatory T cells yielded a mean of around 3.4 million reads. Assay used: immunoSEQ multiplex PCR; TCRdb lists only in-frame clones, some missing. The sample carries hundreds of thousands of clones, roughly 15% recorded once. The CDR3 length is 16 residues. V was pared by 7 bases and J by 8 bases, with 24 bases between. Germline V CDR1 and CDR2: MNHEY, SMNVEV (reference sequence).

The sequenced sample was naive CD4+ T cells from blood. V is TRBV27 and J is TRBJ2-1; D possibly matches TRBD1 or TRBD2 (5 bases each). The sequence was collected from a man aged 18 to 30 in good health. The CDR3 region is CASTTARGSPGHEQFF. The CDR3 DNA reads TGTGCCAGCACCACTGCACGGGGCTCCCCTGGGCATGAGCAGTTCTTC.